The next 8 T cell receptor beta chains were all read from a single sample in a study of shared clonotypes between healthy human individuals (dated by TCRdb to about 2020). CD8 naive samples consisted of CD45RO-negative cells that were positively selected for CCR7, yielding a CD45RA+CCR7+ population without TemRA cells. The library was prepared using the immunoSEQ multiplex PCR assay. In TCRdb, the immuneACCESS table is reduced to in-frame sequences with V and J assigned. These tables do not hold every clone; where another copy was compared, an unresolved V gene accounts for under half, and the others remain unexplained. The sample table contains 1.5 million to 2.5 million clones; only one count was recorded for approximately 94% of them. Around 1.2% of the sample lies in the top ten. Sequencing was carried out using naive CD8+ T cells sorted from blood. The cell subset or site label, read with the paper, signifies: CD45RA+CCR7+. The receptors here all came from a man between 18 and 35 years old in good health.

In DNA, the CDR3 is TGCGCCAGCAGCCAAGATAGCGGTGGGGATACGCAGTATTTT. As protein: CASSQDSGGDTQYF. This chain connects TRBV4-1 to TRBJ2-3; D possibly corresponds to TRBD2 (6 bases). There are 14 residues in the CDR3. Trimming cost V 0 bases and J 6 bases, with 10 bases left between them. CDR1 and CDR2 from the germline V gene are MGHRA and YSYEKL.

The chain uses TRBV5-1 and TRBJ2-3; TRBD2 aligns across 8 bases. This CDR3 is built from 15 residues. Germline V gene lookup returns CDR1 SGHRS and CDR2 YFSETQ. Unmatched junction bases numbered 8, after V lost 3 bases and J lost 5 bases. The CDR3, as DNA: TGCGCCAGCAGCTATAGACTAGCGCCGGGAGATACGCAGTATTTT. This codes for CASSYRLAPGDTQYF.

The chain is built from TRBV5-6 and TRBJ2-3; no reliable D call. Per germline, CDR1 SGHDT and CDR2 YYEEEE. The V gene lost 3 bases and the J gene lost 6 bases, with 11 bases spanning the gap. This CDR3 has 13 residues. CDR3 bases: TGTGCCAGCAGCTCTTCTTTTTTCGATACGCAGTATTTT. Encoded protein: CASSSSFFDTQYF.

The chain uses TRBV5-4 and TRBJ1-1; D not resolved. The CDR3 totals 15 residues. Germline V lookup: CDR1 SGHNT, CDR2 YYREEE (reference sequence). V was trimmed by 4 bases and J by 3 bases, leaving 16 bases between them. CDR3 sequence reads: CASSVGVGVDTEAFF. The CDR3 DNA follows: TGTGCCAGCAGCGTGGGTGTGGGCGTTGACACTGAAGCTTTCTTT.

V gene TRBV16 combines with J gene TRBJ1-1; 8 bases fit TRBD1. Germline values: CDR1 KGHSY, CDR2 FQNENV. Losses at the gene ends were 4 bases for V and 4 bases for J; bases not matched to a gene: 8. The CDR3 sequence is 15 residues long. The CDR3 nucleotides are TGTGCCAGCAGCCTAAGTCAGGGGGCGAGCACTGAAGCTTTCTTT. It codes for CASSLSQGASTEAFF.

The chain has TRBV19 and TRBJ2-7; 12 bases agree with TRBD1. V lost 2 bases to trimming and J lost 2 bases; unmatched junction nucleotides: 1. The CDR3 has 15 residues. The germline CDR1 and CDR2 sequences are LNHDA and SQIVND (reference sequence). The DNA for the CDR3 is TGTGCCAGTAGTATAAGGGACAGGGGGCCCTACGAGCAGTACTTC. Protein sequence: CASSIRDRGPYEQYF.

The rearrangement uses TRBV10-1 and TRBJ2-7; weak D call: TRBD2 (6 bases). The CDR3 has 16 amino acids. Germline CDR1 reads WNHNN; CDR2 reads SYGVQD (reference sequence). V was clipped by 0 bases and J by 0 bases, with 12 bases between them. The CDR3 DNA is TGCGCCAGCAGTGAGTCGAGGTTCGGGGGCTCCTACGAGCAGTACTTC. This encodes CASSESRFGGSYEQYF.

CDR3 sequence: CASSSRPPFQGAFF. The CDR3 DNA is TGTGCCAGCAGTTCGCGACCCCCCTTTCAGGGAGCTTTCTTT. The chain uses TRBV27 and TRBJ1-1; D is possibly TRBD1 (5 bases). The CDR3 length is 14 residues. Germline CDR1 MNHEY, CDR2 SMNVEV (reference sequence). V lost 4 bases to trimming and J lost 10 bases, with 19 bases between them.